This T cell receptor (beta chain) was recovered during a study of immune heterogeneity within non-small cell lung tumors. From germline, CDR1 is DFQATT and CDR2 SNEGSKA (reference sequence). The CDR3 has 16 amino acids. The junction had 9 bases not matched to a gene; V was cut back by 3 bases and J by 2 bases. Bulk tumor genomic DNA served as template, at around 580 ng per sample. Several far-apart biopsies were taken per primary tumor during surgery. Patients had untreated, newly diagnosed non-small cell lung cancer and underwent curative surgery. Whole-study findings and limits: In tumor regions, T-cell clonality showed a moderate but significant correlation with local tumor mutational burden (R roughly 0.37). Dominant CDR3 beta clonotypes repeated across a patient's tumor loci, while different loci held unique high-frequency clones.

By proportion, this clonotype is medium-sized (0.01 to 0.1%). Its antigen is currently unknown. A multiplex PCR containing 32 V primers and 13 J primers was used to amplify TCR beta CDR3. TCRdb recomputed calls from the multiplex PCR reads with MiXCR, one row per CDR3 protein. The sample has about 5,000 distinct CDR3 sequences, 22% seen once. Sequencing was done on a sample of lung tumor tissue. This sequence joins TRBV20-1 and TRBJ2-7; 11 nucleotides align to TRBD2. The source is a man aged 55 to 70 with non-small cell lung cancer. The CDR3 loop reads CSASELAGVTPYEQYF. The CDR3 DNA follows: TGCAGTGCTAGCGAACTAGCGGGAGTGACCCCCTACGAGCAGTACTTC.